The 2 T cell receptor beta chains reported below all come from one sample, sequenced in a study of shared clonotypes between healthy human individuals. Libraries were prepared by immunoSEQ multiplex PCR; TCRdb keeps only in-frame clonotypes and omits some of them. The sample consists of some 550,000 clones, about 97% of them appearing once. Sequencing was done on a sample of naive CD4+ T cells sorted from blood. As for subset: CD45RA+ positively selected. All receptors derive from a woman in her twenties or thirties in good health.

The chain combines TRBV5-1 with TRBJ2-1; 9 bases line up with TRBD2. The CDR3 covers 16 residues. Germline V lookup: CDR1 SGHRS, CDR2 YFSETQ. The V segment lost 4 bases and the J segment 7 bases; nucleotides outside the gene matches: 12. In DNA, the CDR3 is TGCGCCAGCAGCCTTCATGCCGGACTAGCGCTGAATGAGCAGTTCTTC. Protein sequence: CASSLHAGLALNEQFF.

The V gene is TRBV5-1, the J gene TRBJ2-7; D perhaps matches TRBD2 (6 bases). The CDR3 has 16 amino acids. Trimming removed 2 bases at V and 0 bases at J, with 15 bases between. Germline loops: CDR1 SGHRS, CDR2 YFSETQ. The chain's CDR3 is CASSFLTSGSSYEQYF. The CDR3 DNA reads TGCGCCAGCAGCTTCCTGACTAGTGGGAGCTCCTACGAGCAGTACTTC.